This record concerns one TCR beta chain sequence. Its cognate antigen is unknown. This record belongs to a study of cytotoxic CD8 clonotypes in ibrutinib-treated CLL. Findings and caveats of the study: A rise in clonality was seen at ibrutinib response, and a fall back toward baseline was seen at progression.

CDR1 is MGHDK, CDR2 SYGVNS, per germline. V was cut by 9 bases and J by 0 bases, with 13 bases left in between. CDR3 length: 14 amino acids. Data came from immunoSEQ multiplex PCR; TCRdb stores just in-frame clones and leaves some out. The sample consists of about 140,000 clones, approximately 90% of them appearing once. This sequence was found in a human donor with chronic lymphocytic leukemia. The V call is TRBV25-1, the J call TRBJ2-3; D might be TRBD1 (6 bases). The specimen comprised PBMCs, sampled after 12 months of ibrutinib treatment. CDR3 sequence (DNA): TGTGCCAGTTCCGGGACAACTAGCACAGATACGCAGTATTTT. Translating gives CASSGTTSTDTQYF.